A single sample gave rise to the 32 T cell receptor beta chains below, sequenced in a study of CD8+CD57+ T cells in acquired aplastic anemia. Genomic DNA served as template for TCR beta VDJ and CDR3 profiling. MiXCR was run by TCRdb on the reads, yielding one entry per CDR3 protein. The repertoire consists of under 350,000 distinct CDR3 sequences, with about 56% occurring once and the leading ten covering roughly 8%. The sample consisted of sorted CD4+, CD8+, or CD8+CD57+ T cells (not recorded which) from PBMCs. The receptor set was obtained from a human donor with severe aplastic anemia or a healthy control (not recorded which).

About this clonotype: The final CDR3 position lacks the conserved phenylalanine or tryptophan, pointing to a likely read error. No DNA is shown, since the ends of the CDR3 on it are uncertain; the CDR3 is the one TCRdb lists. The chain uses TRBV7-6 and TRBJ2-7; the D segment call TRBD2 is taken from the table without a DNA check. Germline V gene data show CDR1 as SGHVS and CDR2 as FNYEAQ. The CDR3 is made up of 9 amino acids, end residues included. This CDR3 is CASSLVESR.

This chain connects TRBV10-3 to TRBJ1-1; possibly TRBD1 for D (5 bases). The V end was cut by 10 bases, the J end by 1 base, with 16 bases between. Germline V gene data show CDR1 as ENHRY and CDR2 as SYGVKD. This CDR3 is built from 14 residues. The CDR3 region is CATWGSGPNTEAFF. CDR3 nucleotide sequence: TGTGCCACCTGGGGTTCGGGGCCGAACACTGAAGCTTTCTTT.

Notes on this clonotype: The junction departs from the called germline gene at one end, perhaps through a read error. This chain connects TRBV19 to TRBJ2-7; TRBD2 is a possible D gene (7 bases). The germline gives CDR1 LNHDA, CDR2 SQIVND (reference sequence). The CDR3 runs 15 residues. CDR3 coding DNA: TGCGCCAGCAGCCAAGACACGGGGGGCCACTTCGAGCAGTACTTC. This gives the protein CASSQDTGGHFEQYF.

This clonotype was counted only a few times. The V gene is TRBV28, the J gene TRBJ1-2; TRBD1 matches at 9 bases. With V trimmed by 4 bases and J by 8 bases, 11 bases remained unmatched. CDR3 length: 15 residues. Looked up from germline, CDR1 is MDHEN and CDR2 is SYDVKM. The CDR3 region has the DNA TGTGCCAGCAGTTCGGGACAGGGCCCAGCTGCGGGCTACACCTTC. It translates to CASSSGQGPAAGYTF.

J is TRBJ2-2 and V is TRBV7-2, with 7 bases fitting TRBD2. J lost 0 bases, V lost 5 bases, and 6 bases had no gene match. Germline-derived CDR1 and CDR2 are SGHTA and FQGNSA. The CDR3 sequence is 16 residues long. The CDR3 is CASSNYRGANTGELFF. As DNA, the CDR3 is TGTGCCAGCAGCAACTATCGGGGGGCGAACACCGGGGAGCTGTTTTTT.

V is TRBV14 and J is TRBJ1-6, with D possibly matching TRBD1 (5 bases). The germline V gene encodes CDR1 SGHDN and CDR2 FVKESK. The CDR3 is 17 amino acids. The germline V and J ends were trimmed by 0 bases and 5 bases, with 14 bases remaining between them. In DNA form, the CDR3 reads TGTGCCAGCAGCCAAGAACGGCGGTTCAGGGATAATTCACCCCTCCACTTT. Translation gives CASSQERRFRDNSPLHF. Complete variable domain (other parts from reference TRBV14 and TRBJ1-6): EAGVTQFPSHSVIEKGQTVTLRCDPISGHDNLYWYRRVMGKEIKFLLHFVKESKQDESGMPNNRFLAERTGGTYSTLKVQPAELEDSGVYFCASSQERRFRDNSPLHFGNGTRLTVT.

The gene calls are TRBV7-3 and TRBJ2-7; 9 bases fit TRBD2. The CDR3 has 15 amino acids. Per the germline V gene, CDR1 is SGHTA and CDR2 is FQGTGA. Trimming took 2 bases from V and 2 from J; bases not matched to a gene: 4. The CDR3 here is CASSLGGGRAYEQYF. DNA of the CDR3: TGTGCCAGCAGCTTAGGCGGCGGGAGGGCCTACGAGCAGTACTTC.

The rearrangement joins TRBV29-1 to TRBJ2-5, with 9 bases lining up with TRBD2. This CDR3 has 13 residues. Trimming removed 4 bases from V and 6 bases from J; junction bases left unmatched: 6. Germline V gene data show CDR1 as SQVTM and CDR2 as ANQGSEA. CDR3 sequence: CSVGSSGGKTQYF. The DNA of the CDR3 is TGCAGCGTTGGTTCCAGCGGGGGGAAGACCCAGTACTTC. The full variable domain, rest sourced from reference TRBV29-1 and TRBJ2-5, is SAVISQKPSRDICQRGTSLTIQCQVDSQVTMMFWYRQQPGQSLTLIATANQGSEATYESGFVIDKFPISRPNLTFSTLTVSNMSPEDSSIYLCSVGSSGGKTQYFGPGTRLLVL.

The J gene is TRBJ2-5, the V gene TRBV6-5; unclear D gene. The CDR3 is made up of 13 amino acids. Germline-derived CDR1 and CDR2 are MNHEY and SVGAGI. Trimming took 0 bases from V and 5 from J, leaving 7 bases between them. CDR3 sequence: CASSYSVSETQYF. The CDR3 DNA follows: TGTGCCAGCAGTTACTCGGTCTCGGAGACCCAGTACTTC.

CDR3 amino acids: CASSSAQGEGYGYTF. Written as DNA, the CDR3 is TGTGCCAGCAGCTCCGCTCAGGGCGAGGGCTATGGCTACACCTTC. This chain connects TRBV7-2 to TRBJ1-2; the D gene is possibly TRBD1 (5 bases). CDR3 size: 15 residues. Trimming left V 4 bases short and J 4 bases short, with 16 bases between. Germline values: CDR1 SGHTA, CDR2 FQGNSA.

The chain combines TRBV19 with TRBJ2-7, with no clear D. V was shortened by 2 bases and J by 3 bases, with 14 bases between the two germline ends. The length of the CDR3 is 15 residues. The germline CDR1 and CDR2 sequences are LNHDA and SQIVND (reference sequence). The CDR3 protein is CASSISPHPNYEQYF. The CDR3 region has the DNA TGTGCCAGTAGTATATCCCCCCACCCCAACTACGAGCAGTACTTC.

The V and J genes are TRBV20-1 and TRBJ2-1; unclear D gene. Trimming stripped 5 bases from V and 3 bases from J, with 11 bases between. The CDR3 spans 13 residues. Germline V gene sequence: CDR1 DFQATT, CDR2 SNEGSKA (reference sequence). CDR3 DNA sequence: TGCAGTGCTGTAGCTGGAAGCTACAATGAGCAGTTCTTC. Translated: CSAVAGSYNEQFF.

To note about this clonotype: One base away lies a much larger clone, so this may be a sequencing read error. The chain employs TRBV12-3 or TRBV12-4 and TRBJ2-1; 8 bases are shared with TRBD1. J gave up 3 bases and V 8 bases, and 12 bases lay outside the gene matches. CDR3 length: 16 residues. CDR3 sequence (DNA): TGTGCCAGCCGTCCCCCTAAAGGACAGGGCTACAATGAGCAGTTCTTC. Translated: CASRPPKGQGYNEQFF.

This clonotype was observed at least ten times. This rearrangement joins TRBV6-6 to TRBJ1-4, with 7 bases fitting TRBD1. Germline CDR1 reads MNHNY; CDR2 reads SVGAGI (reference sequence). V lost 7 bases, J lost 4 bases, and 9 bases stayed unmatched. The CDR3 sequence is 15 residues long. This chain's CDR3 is CASTDTGAINEKLFF. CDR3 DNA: TGTGCCAGCACGGACACAGGGGCAATTAATGAAAAACTGTTTTTT.

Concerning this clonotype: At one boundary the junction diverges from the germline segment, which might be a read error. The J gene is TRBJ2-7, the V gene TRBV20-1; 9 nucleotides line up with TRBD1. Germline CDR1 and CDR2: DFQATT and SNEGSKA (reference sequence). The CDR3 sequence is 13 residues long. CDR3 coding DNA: TGCGGTGCGGGGACAGGGCCAGCCTACGAGCAGTACTTC. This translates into CGAGTGPAYEQYF.

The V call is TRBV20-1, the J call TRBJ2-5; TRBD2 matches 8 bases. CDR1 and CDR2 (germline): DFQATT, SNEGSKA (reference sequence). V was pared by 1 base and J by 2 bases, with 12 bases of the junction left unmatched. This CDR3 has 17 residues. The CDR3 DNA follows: TGCAGTGCTAGAGGCGTAGGAGCGGGGGTCGGTCAAGAGACCCAGTACTTC. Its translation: CSARGVGAGVGQETQYF.

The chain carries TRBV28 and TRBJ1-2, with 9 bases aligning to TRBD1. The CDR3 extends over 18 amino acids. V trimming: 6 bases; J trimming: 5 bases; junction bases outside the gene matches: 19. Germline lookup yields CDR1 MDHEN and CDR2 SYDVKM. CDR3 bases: TGTGCCAGCAGGCTTGGGACAGGGCAATCCCAACATAGGTATGGCTACACCTTC. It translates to CASRLGTGQSQHRYGYTF.

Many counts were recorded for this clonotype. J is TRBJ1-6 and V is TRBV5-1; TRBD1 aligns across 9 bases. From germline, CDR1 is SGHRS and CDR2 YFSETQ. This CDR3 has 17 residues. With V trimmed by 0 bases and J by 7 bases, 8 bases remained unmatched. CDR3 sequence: CASSLGATGQGNSPLHF. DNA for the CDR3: TGCGCCAGCAGCTTGGGAGCAACGGGACAGGGAAATTCACCCCTCCACTTT.

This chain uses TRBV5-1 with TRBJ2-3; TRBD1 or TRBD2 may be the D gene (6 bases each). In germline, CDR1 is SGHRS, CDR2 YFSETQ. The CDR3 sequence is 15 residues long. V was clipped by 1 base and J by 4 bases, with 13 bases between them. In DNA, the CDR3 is TGCGCCAGCAGCTTGTCACAGGAGGGGGCAGATACGCAGTATTTT. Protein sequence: CASSLSQEGADTQYF.

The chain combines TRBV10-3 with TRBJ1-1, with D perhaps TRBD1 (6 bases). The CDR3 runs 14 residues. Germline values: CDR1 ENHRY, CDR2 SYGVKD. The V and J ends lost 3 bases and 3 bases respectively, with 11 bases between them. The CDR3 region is CAISDWGQYTEAFF. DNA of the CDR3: TGTGCCATCAGTGATTGGGGACAATACACTGAAGCTTTCTTT.

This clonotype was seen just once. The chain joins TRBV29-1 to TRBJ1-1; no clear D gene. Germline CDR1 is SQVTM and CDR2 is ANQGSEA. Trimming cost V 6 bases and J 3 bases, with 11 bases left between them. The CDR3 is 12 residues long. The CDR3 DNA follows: TGCAGCGTCTCGGACGGTGACACTGAAGCTTTCTTT. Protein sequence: CSVSDGDTEAFF.

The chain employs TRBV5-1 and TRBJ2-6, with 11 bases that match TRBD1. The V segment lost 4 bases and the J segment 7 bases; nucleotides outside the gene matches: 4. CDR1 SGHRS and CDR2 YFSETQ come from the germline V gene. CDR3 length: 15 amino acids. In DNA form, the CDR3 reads TGCGCCAGCAGCCTGGGACAGGGGGGAGCCAACGTCCTGACTTTC. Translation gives CASSLGQGGANVLTF.

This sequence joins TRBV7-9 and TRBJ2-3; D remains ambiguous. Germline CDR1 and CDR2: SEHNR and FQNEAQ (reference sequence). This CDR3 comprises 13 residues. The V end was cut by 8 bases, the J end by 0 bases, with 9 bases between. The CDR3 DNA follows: TGTGCCAGCGGGCAGATTAGCACAGATACGCAGTATTTT. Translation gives CASGQISTDTQYF.

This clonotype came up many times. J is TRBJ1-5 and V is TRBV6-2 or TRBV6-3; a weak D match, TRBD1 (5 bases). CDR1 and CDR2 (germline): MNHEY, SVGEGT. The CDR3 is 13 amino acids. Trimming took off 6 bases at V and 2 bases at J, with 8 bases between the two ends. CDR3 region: CASRLTGNQPQHF. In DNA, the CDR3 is TGTGCCAGCAGGTTGACAGGCAATCAGCCCCAGCATTTT.

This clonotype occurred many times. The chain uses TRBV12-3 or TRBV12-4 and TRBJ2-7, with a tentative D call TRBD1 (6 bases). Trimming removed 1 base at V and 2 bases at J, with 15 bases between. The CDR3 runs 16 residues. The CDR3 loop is CASSLGPGQGTYEQYF. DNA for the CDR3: TGTGCCAGCAGTTTAGGTCCGGGACAAGGAACCTACGAGCAGTACTTC.

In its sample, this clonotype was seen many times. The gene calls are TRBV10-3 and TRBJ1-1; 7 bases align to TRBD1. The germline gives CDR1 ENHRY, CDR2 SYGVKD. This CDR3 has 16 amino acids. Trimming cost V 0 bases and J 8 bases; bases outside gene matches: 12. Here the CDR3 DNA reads TGTGCCATCAGTGAGTCTTTTGGCAGGGGGGGCGCCGAAGCTTTCTTT. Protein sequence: CAISESFGRGGAEAFF.

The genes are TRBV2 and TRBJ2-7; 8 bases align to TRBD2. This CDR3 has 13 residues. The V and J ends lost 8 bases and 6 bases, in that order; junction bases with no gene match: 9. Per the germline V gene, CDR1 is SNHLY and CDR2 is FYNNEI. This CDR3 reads CASQEREKAEQYF. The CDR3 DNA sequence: TGTGCCAGCCAAGAGCGGGAGAAGGCCGAGCAGTACTTC.

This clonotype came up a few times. The CDR3 coding sequence is TGTGCCACCAGTGATTCCTCGGGTGGCGAAGCTTTCTTT. It is translated as CATSDSSGGEAFF. This chain joins TRBV24-1 and TRBJ1-1; D is undetermined. V was cut by 2 bases and J by 8 bases, with 11 bases left in between. Germline assignment: CDR1 KGHDR and CDR2 SFDVKD. This CDR3 has 13 amino acids.

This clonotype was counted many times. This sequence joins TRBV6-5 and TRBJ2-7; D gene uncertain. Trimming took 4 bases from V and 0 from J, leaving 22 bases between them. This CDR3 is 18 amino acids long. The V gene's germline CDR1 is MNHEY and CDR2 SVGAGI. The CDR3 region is CASSSVGQENPHSYEQYF. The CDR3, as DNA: TGTGCCAGCAGTTCCGTTGGGCAGGAGAACCCACACTCCTACGAGCAGTACTTC.

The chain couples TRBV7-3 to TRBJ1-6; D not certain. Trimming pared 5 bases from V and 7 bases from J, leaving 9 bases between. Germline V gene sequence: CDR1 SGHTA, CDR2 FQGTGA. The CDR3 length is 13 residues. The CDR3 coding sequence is TGTGCCAGCAGCCATACAGAGAATTCACCCCTCCACTTT. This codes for CASSHTENSPLHF.

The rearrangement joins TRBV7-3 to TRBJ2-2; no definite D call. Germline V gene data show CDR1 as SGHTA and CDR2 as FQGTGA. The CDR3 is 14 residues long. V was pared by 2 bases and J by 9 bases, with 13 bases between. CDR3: CASSLDGTSRELFF. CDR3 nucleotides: TGTGCCAGCAGCTTAGATGGTACCTCAAGGGAGCTGTTTTTT.

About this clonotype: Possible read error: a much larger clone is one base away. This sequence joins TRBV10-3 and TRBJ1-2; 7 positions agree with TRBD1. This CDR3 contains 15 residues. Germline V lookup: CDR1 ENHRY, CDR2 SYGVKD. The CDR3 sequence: CAISETVQGNYGYIF. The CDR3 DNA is TGTGCCATCAGTGAGACAGTACAGGGGAACTATGGCTACATCTTC.